This TCR beta chain comes out of a study of cytomegalovirus exposure and HLA in healthy donors. Each donor was nominally healthy when sampled (though unrecorded immune exposures were likely). The CDR3 runs 13 residues. The V end lost 4 bases, the J end lost 4 bases, and 8 bases lay between the germline ends. Germline CDR1 is MNHNS and CDR2 is SASEGT. Study outcomes and limitations: Three CMV-associated chains were confirmed in vitro to be specific for CMV antigens. Rarity characterized most TCR sequences, yet some public TCRs appeared in many donors. Later work found that TCR association rates differed between HLA loci; DRB1 had the most and HLA-C the fewest.

On this clone: What it binds is not known.

PCR employed 60 Vbeta and 13 Jbeta primers. Clones were read by immunoSEQ multiplex PCR, and TCRdb kept only the in-frame ones, dropping some. The table lists some 170,000 clones, 81% of them singletons. The sequence came from a woman under 30 in good health and CMV-seropositive. The V call is TRBV6-1, the J call TRBJ1-3; D call uncertain. The sequencing sample was made of PBMCs. The CDR3 bases are TGTGCCAGCAGTGGAGGGTGGGGAAACACCATATATTTT. Protein: CASSGGWGNTIYF.